The 14 T cell receptor beta chains given below trace back to one sample, sequenced in a study of control samples from healthy donors and cancer patients. Repertoires were generated with immunoSEQ multiplex PCR, while TCRdb's copy carries only in-frame clones and drops some. The data hold about 80,000 clones, with 84% observed a single time. Sequencing used PBMCs. The receptor source for this set is a man between 60 and 75 years old with head and neck cancer.

The CDR3 protein is CASRDLEGIKETQYF. The CDR3 DNA follows: TGTGCCAGCAGGGACCTGGAGGGGATAAAAGAGACCCAGTACTTC. The genes are TRBV6-5 and TRBJ2-5, with D possibly matching TRBD2 (6 bases). This CDR3 comprises 15 residues. Looked up from germline, CDR1 is MNHEY and CDR2 is SVGAGI. Trimming left V 6 bases short and J 3 bases short, with 17 bases between.

The chain combines TRBV5-1 with TRBJ2-1, with 7 positions matching TRBD2. The CDR3 loop spans 15 amino acids. Looked up from germline, CDR1 is SGHRS and CDR2 is YFSETQ. After removal of 5 bases from V and 0 bases from J, the junction contained 5 bases not matched to a gene. This chain's CDR3 is CASRTSSSSYNEQFF. For the CDR3, the DNA is TGCGCCAGCAGGACTAGCAGTAGCTCCTACAATGAGCAGTTCTTC.

The chain recombines TRBV5-6 with TRBJ2-7; either TRBD1 or TRBD2 may supply D (5 bases each). Germline CDR1 reads SGHDT; CDR2 reads YYEEEE. The CDR3 covers 15 residues. Trimming removed 2 bases from V and 1 base from J, with 13 bases in between. The CDR3 DNA sequence: TGTGCCAGCAGCTTCGGGACGGTGGTGTCCTACGAGCAGTACTTC. Residues: CASSFGTVVSYEQYF.

The rearrangement links TRBV6-5 to TRBJ1-2, with 7 bases that match TRBD1. This CDR3 is 13 amino acids long. V lost 7 bases and J lost 1; bases outside the gene matches: 3. Germline V gives CDR1 MNHEY, CDR2 SVGAGI. For the CDR3, the DNA is TGTGCCAGCAAGGGACAGATTAACTATGGCTACACCTTC. Amino acids: CASKGQINYGYTF.

The V gene is TRBV11-2, the J gene TRBJ2-2, with D perhaps matching TRBD2 (7 bases). The CDR3 extends over 18 amino acids. Trimming cost V 1 base and J 3 bases, with 18 bases left between them. From germline, CDR1 is SGHAT and CDR2 FQNNGV. CDR3 residues: CASSLVGRGRGYTGELFF. CDR3 in DNA: TGTGCCAGCAGCTTAGTGGGGAGGGGGAGAGGTTACACCGGGGAGCTGTTTTTT.

V is TRBV7-8 and J is TRBJ1-5, with no clear D. Germline V CDR1 and CDR2: SGHVS, FQNEAQ. The CDR3 has 16 amino acids. The V and J ends lost 3 bases and 0 bases respectively, with 12 bases between them. The CDR3: CASSLVAGYSNQPQHF. The CDR3 nucleotides read TGTGCCAGCAGCTTGGTTGCGGGCTATAGCAATCAGCCCCAGCATTTT.

The CDR3 sequence is CASSQAPKGTGELFF. CDR3 in DNA: TGCGCCAGCAGCCAAGCCCCGAAGGGAACCGGGGAGCTGTTTTTT. The V and J genes are TRBV4-1 and TRBJ2-2; D unclear. Trimming left V 1 base short and J 5 bases short, with 11 bases between. This CDR3 is 15 amino acids long. Germline CDR1 is MGHRA and CDR2 is YSYEKL.

This sequence joins TRBV6-5 and TRBJ2-3; D unresolved. Germline V gives CDR1 MNHEY, CDR2 SVGAGI. Between the trimmed V and J ends, which lost 7 bases and 1 base, there was a span of 15 bases. The length of the CDR3 is 15 residues. CDR3: CASILAAWRTDTQYF. The CDR3 DNA reads TGTGCCAGCATCTTGGCGGCCTGGCGCACAGATACGCAGTATTTT.

The V call is TRBV29-1, the J call TRBJ1-2, with unresolved D. This CDR3 spans 11 amino acids. The ends were cut back, 4 bases at V and 8 bases at J, with 11 bases in the middle. Germline loops: CDR1 SQVTM, CDR2 ANQGSEA. The CDR3 is CSVGQSRGYTF. In DNA form, the CDR3 reads TGCAGCGTTGGCCAGTCACGCGGCTACACCTTC.

The chain recombines TRBV28 with TRBJ2-7; D is perhaps TRBD1 or TRBD2 (5 bases each). The CDR3 is 16 residues long. With 2 bases removed from V and 4 bases from J, the gap between germline ends came to 18 bases. From germline, CDR1 is MDHEN and CDR2 SYDVKM. The CDR3 DNA reads as TGTGCCAGCAGTTTAAGGGGCCCGGAACGAGGGTACGAGCAGTACTTC. Its translation is CASSLRGPERGYEQYF.

V gene TRBV10-3 combines with J gene TRBJ2-1; D is tentatively TRBD1 or TRBD2 (6 bases each). V lost 6 bases and J 9 bases, leaving 15 bases between the germline ends. The CDR3 sequence is 13 residues long. CDR1 is ENHRY, CDR2 SYGVKD, per germline. The CDR3 is CAISPVGGLEQFF. CDR3 bases: TGTGCCATCAGCCCCGTCGGGGGCCTTGAGCAGTTCTTC.

The rearrangement links TRBV27 to TRBJ1-2; tentatively, D is TRBD1 (6 bases). Germline V CDR1 and CDR2: MNHEY, SMNVEV (reference sequence). This CDR3 is built from 14 residues. Trimming removed 6 bases at V and 6 bases at J, with 17 bases between. CDR3 in amino acids: CASSPDRRGNGYTF. CDR3 DNA sequence: TGTGCCAGCAGCCCCGACAGGAGGGGGAATGGCTACACCTTC.

The chain uses TRBV28 and TRBJ2-7, with D uncertain. The length of the CDR3 is 15 residues. V dropped 2 bases and J dropped 0 bases, with 11 bases sitting between them. Germline V gene data show CDR1 as MDHEN and CDR2 as SYDVKM. DNA of the CDR3: TGTGCCAGCAGTTTAGACCCTCCTACCTCCTACGAGCAGTACTTC. This gives the protein CASSLDPPTSYEQYF.

The chain is built from TRBV2 and TRBJ2-1; 10 bases align to TRBD2. The CDR3 has 14 residues. The germline V gene has CDR1 SNHLY and CDR2 FYNNEI. With V trimmed by 8 bases and J by 8 bases, 9 bases remained unmatched. The CDR3 DNA sequence: TGTGCCAGCGGCGGGGTAGCGGGAGGATATGAGCAGTTCTTC. Its translation is CASGGVAGGYEQFF.